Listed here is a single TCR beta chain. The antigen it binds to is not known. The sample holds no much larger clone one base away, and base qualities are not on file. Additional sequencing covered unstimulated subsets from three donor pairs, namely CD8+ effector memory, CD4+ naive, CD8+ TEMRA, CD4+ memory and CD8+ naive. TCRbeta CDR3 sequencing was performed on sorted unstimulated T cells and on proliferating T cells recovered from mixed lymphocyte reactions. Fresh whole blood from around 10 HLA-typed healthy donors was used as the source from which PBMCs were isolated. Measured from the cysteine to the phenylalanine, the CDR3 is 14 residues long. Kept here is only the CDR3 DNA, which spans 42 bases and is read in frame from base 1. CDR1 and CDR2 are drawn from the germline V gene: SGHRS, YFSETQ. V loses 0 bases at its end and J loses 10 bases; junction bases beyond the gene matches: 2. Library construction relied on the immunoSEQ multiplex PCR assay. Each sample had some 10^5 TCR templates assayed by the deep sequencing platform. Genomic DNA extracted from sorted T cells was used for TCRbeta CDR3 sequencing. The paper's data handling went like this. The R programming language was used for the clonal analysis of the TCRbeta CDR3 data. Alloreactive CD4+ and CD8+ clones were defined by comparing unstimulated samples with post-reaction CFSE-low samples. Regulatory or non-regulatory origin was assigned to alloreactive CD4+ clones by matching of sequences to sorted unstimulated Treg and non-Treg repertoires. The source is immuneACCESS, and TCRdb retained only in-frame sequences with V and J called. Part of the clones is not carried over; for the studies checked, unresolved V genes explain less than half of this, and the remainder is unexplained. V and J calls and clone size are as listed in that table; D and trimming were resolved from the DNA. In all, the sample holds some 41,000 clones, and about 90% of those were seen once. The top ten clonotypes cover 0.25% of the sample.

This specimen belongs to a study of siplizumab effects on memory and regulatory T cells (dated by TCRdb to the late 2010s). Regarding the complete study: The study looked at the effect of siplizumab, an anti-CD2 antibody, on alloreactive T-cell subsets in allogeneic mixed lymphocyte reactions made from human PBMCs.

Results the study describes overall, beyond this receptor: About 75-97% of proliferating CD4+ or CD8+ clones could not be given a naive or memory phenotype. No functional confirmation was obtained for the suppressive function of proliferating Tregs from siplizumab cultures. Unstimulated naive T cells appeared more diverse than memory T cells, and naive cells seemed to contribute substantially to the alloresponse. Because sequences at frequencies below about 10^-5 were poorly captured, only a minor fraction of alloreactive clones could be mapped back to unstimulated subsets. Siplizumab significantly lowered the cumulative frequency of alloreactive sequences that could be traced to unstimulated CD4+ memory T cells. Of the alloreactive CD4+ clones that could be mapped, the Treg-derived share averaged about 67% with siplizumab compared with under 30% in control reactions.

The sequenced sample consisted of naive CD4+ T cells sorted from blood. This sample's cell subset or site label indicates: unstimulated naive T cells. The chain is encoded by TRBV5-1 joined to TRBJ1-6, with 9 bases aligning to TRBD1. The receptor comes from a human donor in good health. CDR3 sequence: CASSLGQGDSPLHF. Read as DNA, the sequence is TGCGCCAGCAGCTTGGGACAGGGGGACTCACCCCTCCACTTT.